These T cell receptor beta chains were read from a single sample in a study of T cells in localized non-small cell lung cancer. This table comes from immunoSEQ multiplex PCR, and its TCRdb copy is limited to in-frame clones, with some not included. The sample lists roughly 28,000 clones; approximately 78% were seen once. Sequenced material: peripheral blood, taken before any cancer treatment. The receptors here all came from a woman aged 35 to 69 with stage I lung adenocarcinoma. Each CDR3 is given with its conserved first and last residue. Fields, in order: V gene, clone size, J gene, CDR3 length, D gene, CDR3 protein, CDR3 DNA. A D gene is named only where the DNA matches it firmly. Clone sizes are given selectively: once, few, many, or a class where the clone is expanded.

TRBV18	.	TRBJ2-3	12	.	CASSPRTDTQYF	TGTGCCAGCTCACCGAGGACAGATACGCAGTATTTT
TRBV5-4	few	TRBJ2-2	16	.	CASSLALTGNTGELFF	TGTGCCAGCAGCTTGGCTCTGACAGGGAACACCGGGGAGCTGTTTTTT
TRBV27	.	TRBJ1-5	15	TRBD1	CASRGAGTANQPQHF	TGTGCCAGCAGGGGGGCCGGGACAGCCAATCAGCCCCAGCATTTT
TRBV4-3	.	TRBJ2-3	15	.	CASSQEGEGTDTQYF	TGCGCCAGCAGCCAAGAAGGCGAGGGCACAGATACGCAGTATTTT
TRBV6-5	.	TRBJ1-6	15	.	CASRQPALNNSPLHF	TGTGCCAGCAGACAGCCCGCGCTGAATAATTCACCCCTCCACTTT
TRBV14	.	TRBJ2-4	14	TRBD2	CASSSRRAGVRQYF	TGTGCCAGCAGCTCGAGGCGAGCGGGGGTTCGACAGTACTTC
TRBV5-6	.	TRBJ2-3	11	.	CASSPTLPGYF	TGTGCCAGCAGCCCGACTTTACCAGGGTATTTT
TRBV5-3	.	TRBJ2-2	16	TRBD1	CARSSPGQGSTGELFF	TGTGCCAGAAGCTCACCGGGACAGGGGAGCACCGGGGAGCTGTTTTTT
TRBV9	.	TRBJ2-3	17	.	CASSPTPDSYGSDTQYF	TGTGCCAGCAGCCCGACCCCCGACTCTTACGGGTCAGATACGCAGTATTTT
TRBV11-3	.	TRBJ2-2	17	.	CASSLEFGRIHTGELFF	TGTGCCAGCAGCTTAGAGTTCGGCAGGATCCACACCGGGGAGCTGTTTTTT
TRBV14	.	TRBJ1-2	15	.	CASSPTLEDYYGYTF	TGTGCCAGCAGCCCGACCCTGGAGGATTACTATGGCTACACCTTC
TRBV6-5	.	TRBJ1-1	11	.	CASSRNTEAFF	TGTGCCAGCAGTCGGAACACTGAAGCTTTCTTT
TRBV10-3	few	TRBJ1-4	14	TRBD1	CAISTGGGQEKLFF	TGTGCCATCAGCACAGGGGGAGGGCAGGAAAAACTGTTTTTT
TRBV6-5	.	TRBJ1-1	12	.	CASRTGNTEAFF	TGTGCCAGCAGGACAGGGAACACTGAAGCTTTCTTT